Listed below are T cell receptor beta chains from one sample, sequenced in a study of regulatory and conventional T cells in RAG deficiency. This table comes from immunoSEQ multiplex PCR, and its TCRdb copy is limited to in-frame clones, with some not included. The sample gives fewer than 40,000 clones, more than 75% of which show up once; around 3.4% is in the top ten. These data were also reused for a study on regulatory T cells.

Sequenced material: CD4+ effector T cells sorted from blood. These receptors all stem from a human donor in good health. Each CDR3 is given with its conserved first and last residue. Each record gives: clone size, J gene, V gene, D gene, CDR3 DNA, CDR3 protein. The D gene is left open where the match is weak. A row's size may be missing; if present it is once, few, many or a size class.

>.|TRBJ2-3|TRBV19|.
TGTGCCAGCACACCTTCTTCCGTCTCCCCAGATACGCAGTATTTT
CASTPSSVSPDTQYF
>.|TRBJ1-1|TRBV28|.
TGTGCCAGCCGATGGGGGGTGAACACTGAAGCTTTCTTT
CASRWGVNTEAFF
>.|TRBJ1-1|TRBV20-1|.
TGCAGTGCTAGCAGGGCGGGCGAAGCTTTCTTT
CSASRAGEAFF
>.|TRBJ1-4|TRBV28|.
TGTGCCAGCAGTTTAGGGGAGGTTGAAAAACTGTTTTTT
CASSLGEVEKLFF
>.|TRBJ1-3|TRBV9|.
TGTGCCAGCAGCGACTTGAGTTCTGGAAACACCATATATTTT
CASSDLSSGNTIYF
>.|TRBJ2-5|TRBV5-1|TRBD2
TGCGCCAGCAGCTTGTCTCCAGCGGGGGGGGTGGAGACCCAGTACTTC
CASSLSPAGGVETQYF
>.|TRBJ2-6|TRBV5-1|.
TGCGCCAGCAGGTTGGGTCGCTGGCCAGGGGCAAGTGGGACCAACGTCCTGACTTTC
CASRLGRWPGASGTNVLTF
>.|TRBJ1-4|TRBV5-1|.
TGCGCCAGCAGCAGAGGGGATCTAAATGAAAAACTGTTTTTT
CASSRGDLNEKLFF
>.|TRBJ1-1|TRBV5-4|.
TGTGCCAGCAGCTTGGGGGGGTCCACTGAAGCTTTCTTT
CASSLGGSTEAFF
>once|TRBJ2-6|TRBV27|.
TGTGCCAGCAGGTCCCGGGACACTATCCCCTCTGGGGCCAACGTCCTGACTTTC
CASRSRDTIPSGANVLTF
>.|TRBJ2-3|TRBV5-6|.
TGTGCCAGCAGCGCTGAACAGGGAAATACGCAGTATTTT
CASSAEQGNTQYF
>few|TRBJ1-5|TRBV28|.
TGTGCCAGCAGGGGTGGGGGGACCAATCAGCCCCAGCATTTT
CASRGGGTNQPQHF
>.|TRBJ2-5|TRBV19|TRBD1
TGTGCCAGTAGTATGGGGACAGGGGCCTTCAGAGAGACCCAGTACTTC
CASSMGTGAFRETQYF
>.|TRBJ2-4|TRBV4-1|.
TGCGCCAGCAGCCAACTTCCCGCCACGGGCCCCTTGTCCAAAAACATTCAGTACTTC
CASSQLPATGPLSKNIQYF
>.|TRBJ2-7|TRBV6-4|.
TGTGCCAGCAGTGGTCGCAGCCTGGGGCGCTACGAGCAGTACTTC
CASSGRSLGRYEQYF
>.|TRBJ2-5|TRBV5-6|.
TGTGCCAGCAGCTTGGTGGCAGGGGGGTACCAAGAGACCCAGTACTTC
CASSLVAGGYQETQYF
>.|TRBJ2-7|TRBV28|.
TGTGCCAGCAGTTTAGGGGACATCGGCTACGAGCAGTACTTC
CASSLGDIGYEQYF
>.|TRBJ1-4|TRBV30|.
TGTGCCGCTTCGGACAGCCAGATTGCAACTAATGAAAAACTGTTTTTT
CAASDSQIATNEKLFF
>.|TRBJ1-1|TRBV7-8|TRBD1
TGTGCCAGCAGATCTAACAGGGGGCGCCTCACTGAAGCTTTCTTT
CASRSNRGRLTEAFF
>once|TRBJ2-6|TRBV27|.
TGTGCCAGCAGTTTAAGAGGGGATGGGGCCAACGTCCTGACTTTC
CASSLRGDGANVLTF
>.|TRBJ1-1|TRBV29-1|TRBD1
TGCAGCGTCCTGACAGGGACGAACACTGAAGCTTTCTTT
CSVLTGTNTEAFF
>.|TRBJ1-4|TRBV27|TRBD1
TGTGCCAGCAGTCCTTTATCGACAGGGAGGAATGAAAAACTGTTTTTT
CASSPLSTGRNEKLFF
>.|TRBJ2-3|TRBV5-4|.
TGTGCCAGCAGCTTGGGTGGCACAGATACGCAGTATTTT
CASSLGGTDTQYF
>.|TRBJ2-5|TRBV5-1|.
TGCGCCAGCAACTCGGGGAGGGGGCAAGAGACCCAGTACTTC
CASNSGRGQETQYF
>few|TRBJ2-4|TRBV9|.
TGTGCCAGCAGCTCAACGGGTGTCCTAGCCAAAAACATTCAGTACTTC
CASSSTGVLAKNIQYF